This T cell receptor beta chain was recorded in a study of T cell responses to AZD1222 COVID-19 vaccine. On the study more broadly: Pooling was applied to second doses at about 4 or about 12 weeks. Study results and limitations: Reportedly, nearly half of unique spike TCRs recognized epitopes outside B.1.351/B.1.1.7 mutations. There were mostly white British donors and more females than males, and clonal diversity was possibly underestimated. Every sample of the repertoires postdated the peak T cell response.

Some clones are missing from TCRdb's copy, which holds only in-frame ones; the method was immunoSEQ multiplex PCR. The sample has 90,000 to 140,000 clones; about 80% are singletons. CDR1 MGHRA and CDR2 YSYEKL come from the germline V gene. This CDR3 has 12 amino acids. Trimming removed 4 bases at V and 8 bases at J, with 8 bases between. Concerning this clone: The antigen is not known.

This rearrangement joins TRBV4-1 to TRBJ1-4; D call uncertain. The receptor's source is an adult in good health. The input for sequencing was peripheral blood, taken on day 0 of AZD1222 vaccination. The CDR3 protein is CASSRRREKLFF. CDR3 bases: TGCGCCAGCAGCCGCCGCAGGGAAAAACTGTTTTTT.